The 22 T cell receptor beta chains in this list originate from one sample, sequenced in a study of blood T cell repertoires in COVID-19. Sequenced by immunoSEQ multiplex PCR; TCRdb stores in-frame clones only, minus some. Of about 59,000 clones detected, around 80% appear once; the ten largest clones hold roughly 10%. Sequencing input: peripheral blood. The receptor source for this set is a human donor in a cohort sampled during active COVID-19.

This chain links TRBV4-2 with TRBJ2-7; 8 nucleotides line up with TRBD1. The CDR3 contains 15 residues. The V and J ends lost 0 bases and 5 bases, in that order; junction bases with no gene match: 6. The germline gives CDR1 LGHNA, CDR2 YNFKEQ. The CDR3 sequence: CASSQDTTGDHEQYF. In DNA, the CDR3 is TGTGCCAGCAGCCAAGATACGACAGGGGATCACGAGCAGTACTTC.

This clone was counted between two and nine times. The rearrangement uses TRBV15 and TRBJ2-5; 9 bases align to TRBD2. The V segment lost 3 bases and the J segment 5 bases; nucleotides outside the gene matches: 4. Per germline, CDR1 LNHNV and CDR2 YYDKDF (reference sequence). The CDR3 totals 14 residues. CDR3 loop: CATSSSGSSETQYF. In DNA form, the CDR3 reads TGTGCCACCAGCAGTAGCGGGAGTTCTGAGACCCAGTACTTC.

CDR3 residues: CATSVGGFSTDTQYF. The DNA of the CDR3 is TGTGCCACCAGTGTCGGGGGTTTTAGCACAGATACGCAGTATTTT. The V and J genes are TRBV24-1 and TRBJ2-3, with D tentatively TRBD2 (6 bases). From germline, CDR1 is KGHDR and CDR2 SFDVKD. This CDR3 has 15 amino acids. V lost 5 bases and J lost 0, with 11 bases in between.

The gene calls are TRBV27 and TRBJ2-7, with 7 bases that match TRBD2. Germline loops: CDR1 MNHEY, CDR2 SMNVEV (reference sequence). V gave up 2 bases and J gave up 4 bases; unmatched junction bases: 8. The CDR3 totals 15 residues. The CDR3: CASSLKGGPGYEQYF. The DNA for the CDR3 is TGTGCCAGCAGTTTAAAGGGAGGGCCGGGGTACGAGCAGTACTTC.

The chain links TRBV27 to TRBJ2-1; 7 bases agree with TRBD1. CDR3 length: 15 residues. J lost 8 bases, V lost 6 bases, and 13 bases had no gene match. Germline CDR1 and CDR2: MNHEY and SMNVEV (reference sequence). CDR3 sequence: CASRGRRQGFDEQFF. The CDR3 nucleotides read TGTGCCAGCAGGGGACGTCGACAGGGTTTTGATGAGCAGTTCTTC.

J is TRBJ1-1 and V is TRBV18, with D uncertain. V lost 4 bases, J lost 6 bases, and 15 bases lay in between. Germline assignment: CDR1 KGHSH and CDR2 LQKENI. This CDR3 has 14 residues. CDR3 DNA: TGTGCCAGCTCACTCACCGGTCCTCGTGCTGAAGCTTTCTTT. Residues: CASSLTGPRAEAFF.

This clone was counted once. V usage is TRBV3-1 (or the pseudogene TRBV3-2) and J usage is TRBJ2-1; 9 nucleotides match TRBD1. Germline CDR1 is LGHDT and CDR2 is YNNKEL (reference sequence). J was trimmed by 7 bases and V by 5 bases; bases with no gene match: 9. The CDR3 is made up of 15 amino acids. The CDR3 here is CASSLDRGKGNEQFF. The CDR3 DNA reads TGTGCCAGCAGCTTGGACAGGGGAAAAGGGAATGAGCAGTTCTTC.

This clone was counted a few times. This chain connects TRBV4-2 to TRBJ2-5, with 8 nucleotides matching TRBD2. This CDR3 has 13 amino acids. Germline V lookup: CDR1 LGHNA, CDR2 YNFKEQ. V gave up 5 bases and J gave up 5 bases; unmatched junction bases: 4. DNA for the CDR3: TGTGCCAGCAGCTTGGGACTAGTCGAGACCCAGTACTTC. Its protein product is CASSLGLVETQYF.

CDR3: CALTCRESGRAVRELGIHEQFF. CDR3 in DNA: TGTGCCTTAACATGCCGAGAGAGCGGGAGGGCCGTAAGGGAACTGGGTATTCATGAGCAGTTCTTC. The genes are TRBV24-1 and TRBJ2-1; 10 nucleotides agree with TRBD2. The CDR3 length is 22 residues. J lost 8 bases, V lost 12 bases, and 36 bases had no gene match. Germline loops: CDR1 KGHDR, CDR2 SFDVKD.

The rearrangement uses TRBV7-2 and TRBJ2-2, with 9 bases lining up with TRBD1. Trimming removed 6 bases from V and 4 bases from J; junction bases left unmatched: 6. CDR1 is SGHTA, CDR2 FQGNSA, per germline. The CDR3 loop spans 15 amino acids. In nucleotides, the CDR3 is TGTGCCAGCAGGACCCGGGACAGGGCCACCGGGGAGCTGTTTTTT. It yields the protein CASRTRDRATGELFF. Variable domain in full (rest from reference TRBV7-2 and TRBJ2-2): GAGVSQSPSNKVTEKGKDVELRCDPISGHTALYWYRQSLGQGLEFLIYFQGNSAPDKSGLPSDRFSAERTGGSVSTLTIQRTQQEDSAVYLCASRTRDRATGELFFGEGSRLTVL.

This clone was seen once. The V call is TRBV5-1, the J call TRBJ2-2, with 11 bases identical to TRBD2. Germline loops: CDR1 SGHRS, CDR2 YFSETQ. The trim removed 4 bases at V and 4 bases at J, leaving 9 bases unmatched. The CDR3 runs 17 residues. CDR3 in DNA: TGCGCCAGCAGCATGCAACCCGGGACTAGCGGCACCGGGGAGCTGTTTTTT. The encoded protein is CASSMQPGTSGTGELFF. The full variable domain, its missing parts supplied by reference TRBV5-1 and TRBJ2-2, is KAGVTQTPRYLIKTRGQQVTLSCSPISGHRSVSWYQQTPGQGLQFLFEYFSETQRNKGNFPGRFSGRQFSNSRSEMNVSTLELGDSALYLCASSMQPGTSGTGELFFGEGSRLTVL.

The CDR3 DNA reads TGTGCCAGCTCCCCCGGGACAGGGAGCGACGAGCAGTACTTC. The encoded protein is CASSPGTGSDEQYF. The rearrangement links TRBV18 to TRBJ2-7, with TRBD1 matching 9 bases. The J segment lost 5 bases and the V segment lost 6 bases, leaving 8 bases of the junction unmatched. The CDR3 has 14 amino acids. The germline V gene encodes CDR1 KGHSH and CDR2 LQKENI.

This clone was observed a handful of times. This CDR3 reads CASSQNSHRDTISGANVLTF. The CDR3 DNA sequence: TGCGCCAGCAGCCAAAACTCACACCGGGACACGATCTCTGGGGCCAACGTCCTGACTTTC. This sequence joins TRBV23-1 and TRBJ2-6, with D perhaps TRBD1 (6 bases). TRBV23-1 falls under the ORF class, with uncertain function. CDR3 length: 20 amino acids. V was pared by 6 bases and J by 0 bases, with 24 bases between.

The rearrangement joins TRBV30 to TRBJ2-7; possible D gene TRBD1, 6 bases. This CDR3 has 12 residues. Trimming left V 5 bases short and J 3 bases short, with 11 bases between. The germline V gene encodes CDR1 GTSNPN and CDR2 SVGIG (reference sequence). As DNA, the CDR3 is TGTGCCTGGGAAGGACAGAACTACGAGCAGTACTTC. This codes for CAWEGQNYEQYF.

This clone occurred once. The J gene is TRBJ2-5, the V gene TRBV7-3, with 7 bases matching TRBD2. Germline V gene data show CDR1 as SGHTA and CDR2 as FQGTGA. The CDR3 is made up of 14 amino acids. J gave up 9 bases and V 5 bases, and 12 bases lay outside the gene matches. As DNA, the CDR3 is TGTGCCAGCAGCCCCCGGGGAGGGGCGGAGGCCCAGTACTTC. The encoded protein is CASSPRGGAEAQYF.

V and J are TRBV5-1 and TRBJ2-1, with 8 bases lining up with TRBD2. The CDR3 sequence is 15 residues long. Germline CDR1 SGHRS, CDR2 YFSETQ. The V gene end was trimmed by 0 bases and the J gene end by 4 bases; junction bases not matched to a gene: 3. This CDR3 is CASSLEGTRYNEQFF. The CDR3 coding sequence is TGCGCCAGCAGCTTGGAGGGGACTAGGTACAATGAGCAGTTCTTC.

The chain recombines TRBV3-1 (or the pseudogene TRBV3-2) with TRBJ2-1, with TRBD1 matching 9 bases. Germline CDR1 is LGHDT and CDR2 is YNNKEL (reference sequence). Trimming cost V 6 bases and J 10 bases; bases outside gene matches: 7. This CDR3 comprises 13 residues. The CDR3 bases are TGTGCCAGCAGGTGGACAGGGGTAGAGGAGCAGTTCTTC. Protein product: CASRWTGVEEQFF.

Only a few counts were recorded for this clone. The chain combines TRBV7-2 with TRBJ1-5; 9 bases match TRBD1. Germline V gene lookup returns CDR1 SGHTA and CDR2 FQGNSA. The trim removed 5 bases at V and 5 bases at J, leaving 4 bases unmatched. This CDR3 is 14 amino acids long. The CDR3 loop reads CASSTTGGDQPQHF. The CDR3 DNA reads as TGTGCCAGCAGCACAACAGGGGGCGATCAGCCCCAGCATTTT.

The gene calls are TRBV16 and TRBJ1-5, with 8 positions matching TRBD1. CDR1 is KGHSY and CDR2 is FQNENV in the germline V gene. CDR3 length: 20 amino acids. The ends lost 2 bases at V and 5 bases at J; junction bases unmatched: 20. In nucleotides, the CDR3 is TGTGCCAGCAGCCAAGCCCGGTCAGGACAGGGTGGACATCCCGATCAGCCCCAGCATTTT. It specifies CASSQARSGQGGHPDQPQHF.

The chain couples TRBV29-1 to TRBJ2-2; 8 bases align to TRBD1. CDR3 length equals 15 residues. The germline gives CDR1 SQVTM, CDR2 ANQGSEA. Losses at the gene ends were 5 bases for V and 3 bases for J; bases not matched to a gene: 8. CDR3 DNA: TGCAGCGTTTTCCCCAGGGGGCTGGACACCGGGGAGCTGTTTTTT. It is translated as CSVFPRGLDTGELFF.

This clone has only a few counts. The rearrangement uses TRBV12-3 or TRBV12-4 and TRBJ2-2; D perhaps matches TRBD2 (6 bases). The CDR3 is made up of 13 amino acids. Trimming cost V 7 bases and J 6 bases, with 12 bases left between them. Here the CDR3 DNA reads TGTGCCAGCATCACCGAGCGGGCCGGGGAGCTGTTTTTT. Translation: CASITERAGELFF.

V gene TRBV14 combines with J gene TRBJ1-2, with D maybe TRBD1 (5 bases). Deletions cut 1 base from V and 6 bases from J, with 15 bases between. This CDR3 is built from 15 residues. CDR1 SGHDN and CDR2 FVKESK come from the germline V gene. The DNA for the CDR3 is TGTGCCAGCAGCCAAGCCGACAGCCGGATAAATGGCTACACCTTC. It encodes CASSQADSRINGYTF.